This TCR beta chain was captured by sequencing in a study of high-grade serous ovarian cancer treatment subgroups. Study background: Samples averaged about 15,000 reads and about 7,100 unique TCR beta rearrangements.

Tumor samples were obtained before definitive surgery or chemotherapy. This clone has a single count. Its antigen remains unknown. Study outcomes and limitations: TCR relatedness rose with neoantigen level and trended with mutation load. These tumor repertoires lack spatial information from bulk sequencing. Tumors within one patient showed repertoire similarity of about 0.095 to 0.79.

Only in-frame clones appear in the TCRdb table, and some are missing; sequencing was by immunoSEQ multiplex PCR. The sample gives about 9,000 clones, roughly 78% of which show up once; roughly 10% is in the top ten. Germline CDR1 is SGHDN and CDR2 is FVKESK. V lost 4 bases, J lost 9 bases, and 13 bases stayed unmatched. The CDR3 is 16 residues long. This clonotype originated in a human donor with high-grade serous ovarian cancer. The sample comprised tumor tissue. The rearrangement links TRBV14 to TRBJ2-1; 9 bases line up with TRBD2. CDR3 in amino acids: CASSPQGRTSAFEQFF. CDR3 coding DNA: TGTGCCAGCAGCCCCCAGGGGAGGACTAGCGCCTTTGAGCAGTTCTTC.